Presented here are 23 T cell receptor beta chains from one specimen sequenced in a study of CD8+CD57+ T cells in acquired aplastic anemia. Genomic DNA was employed as the template in profiling TCR beta VDJ and CDR3. TCRdb analysed the reads with MiXCR anew, one entry per CDR3 protein. This sample has about 81,000 distinct CDR3 sequences; about half occur once, and the top ten carry 66%. The specimen sequenced was sorted CD4+, CD8+, or CD8+CD57+ T cells (not recorded which) from PBMCs. The source of these receptors is a human donor in good health, serving as a control.

Comments on this clonotype: At one end the junction does not follow the germline gene, possibly because of a read error. The chain is built from TRBV10-3 and TRBJ2-7, with 7 bases fitting TRBD1. This CDR3 has 14 amino acids. Germline V CDR1 and CDR2: ENHRY, SYGVKD. The CDR3 region has the DNA TGTGCCAGCAGTAACCCAGGGGGTTCCTACGAGCAGTACTTC. It translates to CASSNPGGSYEQYF.

A word on this clonotype: A much larger clone sits a single nucleotide away, making a read error possible. Likely a read error: the CDR3 ends without its conserved phenylalanine or tryptophan. The V gene is TRBV2, the J gene TRBJ2-3, with TRBD1 matching over 7 bases. From germline, CDR1 is SNHLY and CDR2 FYNNEI. The V segment lost 7 bases and the J segment 4 bases; nucleotides outside the gene matches: 11. The CDR3 covers 15 residues. In DNA form, the CDR3 reads TGTGCCAGCATGGGAACAGGGGATGGGGCAGATACGCAGTATTCT. Amino acid sequence: CASMGTGDGADTQYS.

In this sample, this clonotype turned up many times. This chain links TRBV12-3 or TRBV12-4 with TRBJ2-7; TRBD1 matches 10 bases. The ends lost 3 bases at V and 6 bases at J; junction bases unmatched: 2. This CDR3 has 13 amino acids. The CDR3 sequence is CASSLGQGSEQYF. The CDR3, as DNA: TGTGCCAGCAGTTTGGGACAGGGGTCCGAGCAGTACTTC.

A remark on this clonotype: This may be a read error, as it is one base from a much larger clone. This chain joins TRBV19 and TRBJ2-1; no clear D. The germline CDR1 and CDR2 sequences are LNHDA and SQIVND (reference sequence). The CDR3 sequence is 14 residues long. The CDR3 DNA sequence: TGTGCCAGTAGTATTGAAGTATACTACAATGAGCAGCTCTTC. Translation gives CASSIEVYYNEQLF.

This clonotype came up once. The chain carries TRBV15 and TRBJ1-5, with D hard to call. The V gene lost 1 base and the J gene lost 0 bases, with 4 bases spanning the gap. The CDR3 is 14 amino acids. Germline V gives CDR1 LNHNV, CDR2 YYDKDF (reference sequence). For the CDR3, the DNA is TGTGCCACCAGCAGAGCTCCTAGCAATCAGCCCCAGCATTTT. Amino acid sequence: CATSRAPSNQPQHF.

This clonotype was detected only once. The chain links TRBV2 to TRBJ2-7, with TRBD1 matching 7 bases. The V gene's germline CDR1 is SNHLY and CDR2 FYNNEI. There are 13 residues in the CDR3. Trimming removed 4 bases from V and 7 bases from J; junction bases left unmatched: 7. The DNA for the CDR3 is TGTGCCAGCAGTGCAACAGGGGCTCGGGAGCAGTACTTC. The encoded protein is CASSATGAREQYF.

This clonotype has more than one count but fewer than ten. The rearrangement uses TRBV25-1 and TRBJ2-7; no definite D call. The V end lost 5 bases, the J end lost 2 bases, and 13 bases lay between the germline ends. CDR3 length equals 14 residues. CDR1 MGHDK and CDR2 SYGVNS come from the germline V gene. CDR3 residues: CASSLSGIPYEQYF. The CDR3 DNA is TGTGCCAGCAGTTTATCAGGAATCCCCTACGAGCAGTACTTC.

This clonotype was detected many times. The chain employs TRBV12-3 or TRBV12-4 and TRBJ2-7; tentatively, D is TRBD1 (6 bases). V lost 4 bases and J 3 bases, leaving 16 bases between the germline ends. The CDR3 length is 15 residues. DNA of the CDR3: TGTGCCAGCAGTTCTAGCCGACAGGAACACTACGAGCAGTACTTC. Its translation is CASSSSRQEHYEQYF.

This sequence joins TRBV12-3 or TRBV12-4 and TRBJ1-2, with 11 positions matching TRBD1. With V trimmed by 3 bases and J by 6 bases, 9 bases remained unmatched. The CDR3 has 16 amino acids. CDR3 region: CASSFIYGTGGDGYTF. The DNA for the CDR3 is TGTGCCAGCAGTTTTATTTATGGGACAGGGGGGGATGGCTACACCTTC.

This clonotype showed up many times. The chain couples TRBV19 to TRBJ2-1, with 11 bases aligning to TRBD1. The length of the CDR3 is 15 residues. Germline assignment: CDR1 LNHDA and CDR2 SQIVND (reference sequence). V lost 1 base and J lost 7; bases outside the gene matches: 3. The CDR3 region has the DNA TGTGCCAGTAGTATAGGGACAGGGGGCTTAAATGAGCAGTTCTTC. Translated: CASSIGTGGLNEQFF.

In regard to this clonotype: A much larger clone differs from this one at a single base, so this may be a read error. The conserved closing phenylalanine or tryptophan is absent in this CDR3, likely reflecting a read error. V is TRBV6-4 and J is TRBJ1-2, with 7 nucleotides matching TRBD1. This CDR3 comprises 15 residues. The ends lost 6 bases at V and 5 bases at J; junction bases unmatched: 12. CDR1 MRHNA and CDR2 SNTAGT come from the germline V gene. CDR3 bases: TGTGCCAGCAGCTTAGGAGGAGGGGGCGCTTATGGCTACACCCTC. Amino acids: CASSLGGGGAYGYTL.

The V call is TRBV10-3, the J call TRBJ1-5; maybe TRBD1 (5 bases). V lost 8 bases, J lost 10 bases, and 21 bases lay in between. Germline V gives CDR1 ENHRY, CDR2 SYGVKD. This CDR3 spans 14 amino acids. The DNA of the CDR3 is TGTGCCATCGGAGGGGACGGGGAAAATTCACCCCAGCATTTT. Its translation is CAIGGDGENSPQHF.

This clonotype was seen a single time. The V and J genes are TRBV25-1 and TRBJ2-3; tentatively, D is TRBD2 (6 bases). Germline CDR1 MGHDK, CDR2 SYGVNS. CDR3 length: 16 residues. V lost 4 bases to trimming and J lost 5 bases, with 19 bases between them. Written as DNA, the CDR3 is TGTGCCAGCAGTGCCCTAACGGGACCGGGGGAAGATACGCAGTATTTT. Its translation is CASSALTGPGEDTQYF.

This clonotype has ten or more counts. V and J are TRBV6-5 and TRBJ1-5; D is undetermined. Germline loops: CDR1 MNHEY, CDR2 SVGAGI. This CDR3 is built from 15 residues. The V end was cut by 0 bases, the J end by 0 bases, with 6 bases between. CDR3 nucleotides: TGTGCCAGCAGTTACTCTGGATATAGCAATCAGCCCCAGCATTTT. Translated, it gives CASSYSGYSNQPQHF.

The CDR3 reads CASNPTGAYEQYF. In DNA form, the CDR3 reads TGTGCCAGCAATCCGACAGGAGCCTACGAGCAGTACTTC. This chain connects TRBV6-2 or TRBV6-3 to TRBJ2-7, with D maybe TRBD1 (6 bases). Germline CDR1 and CDR2: MNHEY and SVGEGT. This CDR3 region has 13 residues. V gave up 7 bases and J gave up 2 bases, with 12 bases separating them.

The chain is built from TRBV25-1 and TRBJ1-4, with 8 bases identical to TRBD1. The ends lost 4 bases at V and 10 bases at J; junction bases unmatched: 11. Germline V gene data show CDR1 as MGHDK and CDR2 as SYGVNS. The CDR3 runs 15 residues. The DNA for the CDR3 is TGTGCCAGCAGTGTCGTGGGTCAGGGGGCCGGAAAACTGTTTTTT. Protein product: CASSVVGQGAGKLFF.

Ten or more counts support this clonotype. V is TRBV16 and J is TRBJ2-1; TRBD2 matches at 9 bases. Germline V gene lookup returns CDR1 KGHSY and CDR2 FQNENV. The trim removed 1 base at V and 8 bases at J, leaving 3 bases unmatched. The CDR3 loop spans 14 amino acids. The CDR3 DNA is TGTGCCAGCAGCCAATTTGCTAGCGGGGATGAGCAGTTCTTC. Protein product: CASSQFASGDEQFF.

The V call is TRBV4-1, the J call TRBJ2-7; TRBD2 matches at 7 bases. V dropped 4 bases and J dropped 7; count of bases not matched to a gene: 7. The CDR3 has 13 residues. Germline V gene lookup returns CDR1 MGHRA and CDR2 YSYEKL. Here the CDR3 reads CASSRNELAEQYF. CDR3 DNA sequence: TGCGCCAGCAGCCGAAACGAACTAGCGGAGCAGTACTTC.

The V and J genes are TRBV20-1 and TRBJ2-1, with 7 bases identical to TRBD2. Germline V gene data show CDR1 as DFQATT and CDR2 as SNEGSKA (reference sequence). The ends lost 6 bases at V and 0 bases at J; junction bases unmatched: 5. This CDR3 region has 14 residues. The CDR3 loop reads CSAGRGSSYNEQFF. DNA for the CDR3: TGCAGTGCGGGGCGGGGGAGCTCCTACAATGAGCAGTTCTTC.

J is TRBJ2-3 and V is TRBV25-1, with TRBD2 identical over 7 bases. Germline V gene data show CDR1 as MGHDK and CDR2 as SYGVNS. Trimming took 6 bases from V and 5 from J; bases not matched to a gene: 8. CDR3 length equals 14 residues. CDR3 bases: TGTGCCAGCAGCTTCTCCGGGGGGATAGATACGCAGTATTTT. Translated, it gives CASSFSGGIDTQYF.

Points on this clonotype: Just one base apart from a much larger clone, this may be a read error. This likely comes from a read error, as the CDR3 has no conserved phenylalanine or tryptophan at its end. The rearrangement uses TRBV12-3 or TRBV12-4 and TRBJ1-3, with TRBD1 identical over 7 bases. V shed 4 bases and J 3 bases; nucleotides not matched to a gene: 3. CDR3 length: 14 amino acids. CDR3 DNA: TGTGCCAGCAGTTCCGACAGGGATGGAAACACCATATATCTT. Translated: CASSSDRDGNTIYL.

This clonotype was seen many times. The V and J genes are TRBV9 and TRBJ2-3; possible D gene TRBD1, 6 bases. V lost 6 bases, J lost 0 bases, and 14 bases lay in between. The CDR3 spans 15 residues. Germline V gene lookup returns CDR1 SGDLS and CDR2 YYNGEE. The CDR3: CASTTAGESTDTQYF. The DNA for the CDR3 is TGTGCCAGCACCACCGCAGGGGAGAGCACAGATACGCAGTATTTT.

The J gene is TRBJ2-7, the V gene TRBV15; 9 bases agree with TRBD1. CDR1 and CDR2 (germline): LNHNV, YYDKDF (reference sequence). The CDR3 extends over 13 amino acids. J was trimmed by 4 bases and V by 3 bases; bases with no gene match: 1. CDR3 sequence reads: CATSSGQGYEQYF. CDR3 nucleotide sequence: TGTGCCACCAGCAGTGGACAGGGGTACGAGCAGTACTTC.